The T cell receptor (beta chain) described here comes from a study of beta chain features in type 1 diabetes. Study-wide context: Regarding age, gender and cell yields, patients proved similar to healthy donors.

Trimming stripped 1 base from V and 6 bases from J, with 3 bases between. Germline V gives CDR1 LNHNV, CDR2 YYDKDF (reference sequence). There are 12 residues in the CDR3. Regarding the study as a whole: A closer apparent resemblance between naive, central memory and Treg TCRB repertoires was seen in patients than in healthy donors.

In the case of this clone: What it binds is not known.

Sequenced material consisted of expressed TCRB transcripts (all of the isolated RNA was reverse transcribed). For naive, central memory and regulatory T cell samples, reads averaged around 3.8 million. The method was immunoSEQ multiplex PCR; TCRdb's version includes in-frame clones alone and lacks a portion of them. The repertoire has 900,000 or so clones, around a sixth of them found once; the top ten carry 0.02% to 0.025%. Each donor gave one heparinised blood draw averaging roughly 100 mL. This TCR was sampled from a woman in her late teens or twenties in good health. The V call is TRBV15, the J call TRBJ1-4; D ambiguous. The specimen sequenced was naive CD4+ T cells from blood. CDR3 in DNA: TGTGCCACCAGCAGAGCTTATGAAAAACTGTTTTTT. Translation gives CATSRAYEKLFF.